A single sample gave rise to the 22 T cell receptor beta chains below, sequenced in a study of T cell responses to AZD1222 COVID-19 vaccine. Using immunoSEQ multiplex PCR, the repertoire was profiled, and TCRdb retains in-frame clones only, with some absent. The sample lists some 150,000 clones, roughly 88% occurring once. The sample here was peripheral blood, taken on day 0 of AZD1222 vaccination. These receptors all come from an adult in good health.

The rearrangement uses TRBV7-2 and TRBJ2-1; 7 nucleotides line up with TRBD2. Germline V gene sequence: CDR1 SGHTA, CDR2 FQGNSA. V lost 1 base, J lost 3 bases, and 9 bases stayed unmatched. The CDR3 covers 17 residues. The CDR3, as DNA: TGTGCCAGCAGCTTAGAGGTCGGGCGGGGGTTCTACAATGAGCAGTTCTTC. It is translated as CASSLEVGRGFYNEQFF.

The chain has TRBV15 and TRBJ2-2, with D perhaps matching TRBD2 (7 bases). Trimming took 3 bases from V and 4 from J, leaving 18 bases between them. Per germline, CDR1 LNHNV and CDR2 YYDKDF (reference sequence). The CDR3 length is 17 residues. The CDR3 loop reads CATSRGLRGGGTGELFF. The CDR3, as DNA: TGTGCCACCAGCAGGGGGCTCAGGGGAGGGGGCACCGGGGAGCTGTTTTTT.

V usage is TRBV6-5 and J usage is TRBJ2-7; D may be TRBD1 (6 bases). From germline, CDR1 is MNHEY and CDR2 SVGAGI. The CDR3 is 12 amino acids. Trimming took off 6 bases at V and 6 bases at J, with 12 bases between the two ends. The CDR3 is CASSGKGGEQYF. In DNA, the CDR3 is TGTGCCAGCAGCGGGAAAGGGGGCGAGCAGTACTTC.

This sequence joins TRBV6-5 and TRBJ1-1, with TRBD1 as a possible D gene (5 bases). V lost 1 base and J 0 bases, leaving 9 bases between the germline ends. The CDR3 spans 15 residues. The germline V gene encodes CDR1 MNHEY and CDR2 SVGAGI. CDR3 in DNA: TGTGCCAGCAGTTACTTGGGACCTATGAACACTGAAGCTTTCTTT. Protein sequence: CASSYLGPMNTEAFF.

The genes are TRBV19 and TRBJ2-5, with 12 bases identical to TRBD2. The CDR3 extends over 16 amino acids. Trimming removed 2 bases from V and 3 bases from J; junction bases left unmatched: 4. Germline CDR1 and CDR2: LNHDA and SQIVND (reference sequence). As DNA, the CDR3 is TGTGCCAGTAGTATACCCCGGACTAGCGGGGAAGAGACCCAGTACTTC. Translating it yields CASSIPRTSGEETQYF.

The chain is built from TRBV6-5 and TRBJ2-7; TRBD1 matches at 7 bases. J was trimmed by 5 bases and V by 0 bases; bases with no gene match: 4. The CDR3 contains 14 residues. Germline CDR1 and CDR2: MNHEY and SVGAGI. CDR3 DNA: TGTGCCAGCAGTTACTCGGGCAGGGGGAACGAGCAGTACTTC. Translated, it gives CASSYSGRGNEQYF.

The genes are TRBV28 and TRBJ2-7; D could derive from TRBD1 or TRBD2 (5 bases each). The germline V gene has CDR1 MDHEN and CDR2 SYDVKM. The V and J ends lost 1 base and 0 bases respectively, with 16 bases between them. This CDR3 spans 17 amino acids. This CDR3 reads CASSLSLTATSSYEQYF. The CDR3 bases are TGTGCCAGCAGTTTATCCTTGACAGCCACTAGCTCCTACGAGCAGTACTTC.

This chain links TRBV7-8 with TRBJ1-5; maybe TRBD1 (6 bases). V was clipped by 5 bases and J by 6 bases, with 23 bases between them. CDR1 and CDR2 (germline): SGHVS, FQNEAQ. This CDR3 contains 17 residues. The CDR3 region is CASSPPLAGERGQPQHF. As DNA, the CDR3 is TGTGCCAGCAGCCCCCCCCTGGCAGGGGAGAGAGGTCAGCCCCAGCATTTT.

The chain links TRBV5-6 to TRBJ2-4; the D gene is possibly TRBD1 (5 bases). Germline V CDR1 and CDR2: SGHDT, YYEEEE. V shed 0 bases and J shed 0 bases, with 10 bases lying between them. CDR3 length equals 16 residues. CDR3 nucleotide sequence: TGTGCCAGCAGCTTGGCCAGGGCCGTAGCCAAAAACATTCAGTACTTC. Amino acid sequence: CASSLARAVAKNIQYF.

The V call is TRBV6-5, the J call TRBJ1-2, with a weak D call TRBD1 (5 bases). The V end was cut by 6 bases, the J end by 8 bases, with 19 bases between. The CDR3 contains 14 residues. The V gene's germline CDR1 is MNHEY and CDR2 SVGAGI. In DNA, the CDR3 is TGTGCCAGCAGGGGGGGTGCGACCTATCAGGGCTACACCTTC. Translating gives CASRGGATYQGYTF.

The chain has TRBV7-2 and TRBJ2-6; unclear D gene. Trimming took off 3 bases at V and 0 bases at J, with 18 bases between the two ends. The length of the CDR3 is 19 residues. CDR1 SGHTA and CDR2 FQGNSA come from the germline V gene. The CDR3 bases are TGTGCCAGCAGCTTCCTGTCCGGGCCCCGCGGCTCTGGGGCCAACGTCCTGACTTTC. It specifies CASSFLSGPRGSGANVLTF.

The V and J genes are TRBV4-3 and TRBJ1-4; TRBD1 matches at 7 bases. With V trimmed by 4 bases and J by 5 bases, 4 bases remained unmatched. The CDR3 contains 14 residues. Germline V lookup: CDR1 LGHNA, CDR2 YSLEER. The CDR3 spells CASSPGQTNEKLFF. The CDR3 DNA sequence: TGCGCCAGCAGCCCGGGACAGACAAATGAAAAACTGTTTTTT.

The rearrangement joins TRBV19 to TRBJ2-5; D is uncertain. Germline CDR1 is LNHDA and CDR2 is SQIVND (reference sequence). This CDR3 is 12 amino acids long. V was cut by 3 bases and J by 5 bases, with 7 bases left in between. CDR3 DNA: TGTGCCAGTAGTATCCTCGGGGAGACCCAGTACTTC. Translation gives CASSILGETQYF.

The CDR3: CASSPPGVAGAYEQYF. The CDR3 coding sequence is TGTGCCAGCAGCCCCCCAGGGGTAGCGGGAGCCTACGAGCAGTACTTC. This chain uses TRBV27 with TRBJ2-7, with TRBD2 identical over 9 bases. V lost 6 bases to trimming and J lost 2 bases; unmatched junction nucleotides: 11. This CDR3 region has 16 residues. Germline V gene sequence: CDR1 MNHEY, CDR2 SMNVEV (reference sequence).

This clone was observed a single time. The rearrangement links TRBV25-1 to TRBJ2-5; 7 bases match TRBD2. Losses at the gene ends were 2 bases for V and 4 bases for J; bases not matched to a gene: 10. Germline V lookup: CDR1 MGHDK, CDR2 SYGVNS. This CDR3 region has 16 residues. The CDR3 is CASSEPRRGVGETQYF. As DNA, the CDR3 is TGTGCCAGCAGTGAACCCCGTCGGGGGGTGGGAGAGACCCAGTACTTC.

This clone was seen more than once but under ten times. V usage is TRBV27 and J usage is TRBJ2-2; D may be TRBD1 (6 bases). The V end was cut by 6 bases, the J end by 6 bases, with 11 bases between. The length of the CDR3 is 13 residues. Germline V gene data show CDR1 as MNHEY and CDR2 as SMNVEV (reference sequence). CDR3 DNA: TGTGCCAGCAGCCCTAACAGGGCCGGGGAGCTGTTTTTT. Translating gives CASSPNRAGELFF.

This sequence joins TRBV5-4 and TRBJ2-7; D might be TRBD1 (6 bases). The V end lost 5 bases, the J end lost 3 bases, and 15 bases lay between the germline ends. Germline CDR1 SGHNT, CDR2 YYREEE (reference sequence). This CDR3 spans 14 amino acids. CDR3: CASREQGRDYEQYF. The DNA for the CDR3 is TGTGCCAGCAGAGAACAGGGACGGGACTACGAGCAGTACTTC.

In DNA form, the CDR3 reads TGTGCCAGCAGTTTAGATGGGCAGGGGGCGGGCGAGCAGTACTTC. Translation: CASSLDGQGAGEQYF. The chain links TRBV27 to TRBJ2-7; 8 bases fit TRBD1. The CDR3 runs 15 residues. Trimming at V came to 2 bases and at J to 6 bases, leaving 9 bases not matched to a gene. Per the germline V gene, CDR1 is MNHEY and CDR2 is SMNVEV (reference sequence).

The CDR3 DNA reads as TGTGCCAGCAGGGACAGGGTCAATCAGCCCCAGCATTTT. Protein sequence: CASRDRVNQPQHF. The gene calls are TRBV28 and TRBJ1-5; the match to TRBD1 covers 8 bases. The junction had 1 base not matched to a gene; V was cut back by 6 bases and J by 3 bases. Germline lookup yields CDR1 MDHEN and CDR2 SYDVKM. The CDR3 length is 13 residues.

The rearrangement uses TRBV10-3 and TRBJ1-6, with a tentative D call TRBD1 (5 bases). CDR1 and CDR2 from the germline V gene are ENHRY and SYGVKD. Trimming cost V 8 bases and J 9 bases, with 14 bases left between them. This CDR3 region has 13 residues. CDR3 protein: CAIGPGTGSPLHF. CDR3 nucleotides: TGTGCCATCGGACCGGGGACGGGTTCACCCCTCCACTTT.

The chain links TRBV5-1 to TRBJ2-7; 8 nucleotides agree with TRBD2. Germline CDR1 reads SGHRS; CDR2 reads YFSETQ. The V gene end was trimmed by 3 bases and the J gene end by 10 bases; junction bases not matched to a gene: 9. This CDR3 region has 13 residues. CDR3 sequence reads: CASSSFTSGGQYF. The CDR3 DNA sequence: TGCGCCAGCAGCTCCTTCACTAGCGGCGGACAGTACTTC.

V gene TRBV20-1 combines with J gene TRBJ2-1; no clear D. V was shortened by 1 base and J by 5 bases, with 3 bases between the two germline ends. CDR1 and CDR2 (germline): DFQATT, SNEGSKA (reference sequence). The CDR3 has 11 amino acids. The CDR3 region is CSARVNNEQFF. CDR3 DNA sequence: TGCAGTGCTAGAGTCAACAATGAGCAGTTCTTC.